This T cell receptor beta chain derives from a study of T cells expressing NK-cell markers. Turning to the study itself: Cells sorted as CD3+CD56+NKG2C+, CD3+CD56+NKG2C- and CD3+CD56-NKG2C+ T cells supplied the TCR beta repertoires. Seven of eight sequenced donors tested HCMV-seropositive; one tested seronegative. Study results and limitations: In a group of several donors, dominant NKG2C+ clonotypes represented 1.0-7.0% of CD8+ T cells.

This CDR3 contains 15 residues. About this clonotype: Its antigen is as yet unknown.

TCRdb reprocessed the 5' RACE reads and stores each CDR3 protein as one record, lacking DNA. The sample's table shows 200,000 to 300,000 distinct CDR3 sequences. Sequences were obtained from blood T cells: a sorted CD56 or NKG2C T cell subset, CD4+ or CD8+ T cells, or bulk PBMC T cells (not recorded which). This chain connects TRBV12-3 or TRBV12-4 to TRBJ1-3; TCRdb designates TRBD1, a call that cannot be tested without DNA. The receptor was isolated from a man aged 18 to 29 in good health. This chain's CDR3 is CASSFAGAGGNTIYF.